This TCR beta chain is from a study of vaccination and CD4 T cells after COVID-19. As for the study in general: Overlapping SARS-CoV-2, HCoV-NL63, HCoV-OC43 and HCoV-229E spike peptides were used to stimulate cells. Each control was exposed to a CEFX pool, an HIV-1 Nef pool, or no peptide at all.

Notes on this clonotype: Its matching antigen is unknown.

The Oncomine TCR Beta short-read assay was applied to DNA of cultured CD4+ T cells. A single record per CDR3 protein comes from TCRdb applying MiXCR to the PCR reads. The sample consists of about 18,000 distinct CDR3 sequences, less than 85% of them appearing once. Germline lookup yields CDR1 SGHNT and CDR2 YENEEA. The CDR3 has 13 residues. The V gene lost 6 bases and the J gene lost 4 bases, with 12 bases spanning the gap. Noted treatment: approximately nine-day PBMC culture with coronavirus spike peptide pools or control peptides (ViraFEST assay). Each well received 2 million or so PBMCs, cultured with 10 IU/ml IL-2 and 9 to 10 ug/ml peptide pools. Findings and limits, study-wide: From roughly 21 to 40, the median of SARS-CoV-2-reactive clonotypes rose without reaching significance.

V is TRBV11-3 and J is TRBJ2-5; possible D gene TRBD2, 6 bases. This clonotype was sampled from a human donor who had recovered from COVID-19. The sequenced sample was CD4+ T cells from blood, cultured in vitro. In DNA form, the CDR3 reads TGTGCCAGCAGTTTGGGGACTTTAGAGACCCAGTACTTC. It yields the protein CASSLGTLETQYF.